The present T cell receptor beta chain was sequenced within a study of read filtering for tumor transcriptome and immune sequencing. The library was built from around 380 ng RNA with molecular barcoded adaptors for alpha/delta and beta/gamma chains. TCRdb reprocessed the reads via MiXCR and lists one record per CDR3 protein. Of about 40,000 distinct CDR3 sequences in the sample, around 15% were seen once. Study outcomes and limitations: RNA-seq captured clonotypes less deeply and reliably than IR-seq.

This clonotype was recorded at least ten times. Antigen unknown. The source material was a population of CD138-negative cells sorted from bone marrow. The receptor was isolated from a donor aged 40 or older with multiple myeloma.

In DNA, the CDR3 is TGCGCCAGCAGCTTTGGGGGGCAAGAGACCCAGTACTTC. This gives the protein CASSFGGQETQYF. V usage is TRBV5-1 and J usage is TRBJ2-5, with a weak D call TRBD2 (6 bases). Germline CDR1 and CDR2: SGHRS and YFSETQ. V lost 2 bases to trimming and J lost 2 bases, with 7 bases between them. The CDR3 is 13 residues long.